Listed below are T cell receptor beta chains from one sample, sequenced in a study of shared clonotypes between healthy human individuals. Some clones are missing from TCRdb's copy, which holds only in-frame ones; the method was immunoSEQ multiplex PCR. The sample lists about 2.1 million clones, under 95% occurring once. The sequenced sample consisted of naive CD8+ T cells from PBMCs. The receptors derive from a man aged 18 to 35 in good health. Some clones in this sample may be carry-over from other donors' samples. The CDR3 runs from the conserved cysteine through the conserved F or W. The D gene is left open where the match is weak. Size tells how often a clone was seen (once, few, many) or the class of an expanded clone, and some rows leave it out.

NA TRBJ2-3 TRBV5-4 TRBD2 CASSWGLASTDTQYF TGTGCCAGCAGCTGGGGACTAGCGAGCACAGATACGCAGTATTTT
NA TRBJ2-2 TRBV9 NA CASRKGNAGELFF TGTGCCAGCAGGAAGGGCAACGCCGGGGAGCTGTTTTTT
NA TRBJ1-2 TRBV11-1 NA CASSSVGRESNYGYTF TGTGCCAGCAGCTCAGTCGGCAGAGAATCTAACTATGGCTACACCTTC
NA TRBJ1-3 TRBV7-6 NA CASSPRGSGNTIYF TGTGCCAGCAGCCCCCGAGGGTCTGGAAACACCATATATTTT
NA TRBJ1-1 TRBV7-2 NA CALLTWTTEAFF TGTGCCCTCTTGACCTGGACCACTGAAGCTTTCTTT
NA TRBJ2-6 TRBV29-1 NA CSVEALSPSGANVLTF TGCAGCGTTGAGGCATTATCTCCCTCTGGGGCCAACGTCCTGACTTTC
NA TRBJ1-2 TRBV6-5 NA CASSNRNYGYTF TGTGCCAGCAGCAACAGGAACTATGGCTACACCTTC
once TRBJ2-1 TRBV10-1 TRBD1 CASSESKGQPLWNEQFF TGCGCCAGCAGTGAGTCTAAGGGACAGCCCCTGTGGAATGAGCAGTTCTTC
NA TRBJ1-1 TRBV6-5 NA CASSYSYSVNTEAFF TGTGCCAGCAGTTACTCGTACAGTGTGAACACTGAAGCTTTCTTT
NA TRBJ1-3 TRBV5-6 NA CASSDSLSGNTIYF TGTGCCAGCAGCGACAGCCTCTCTGGAAACACCATATATTTT
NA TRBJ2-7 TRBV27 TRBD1 CASSFSTGGIVYEQYF TGTGCCAGCAGTTTTTCCACAGGGGGCATTGTGTACGAGCAGTACTTC
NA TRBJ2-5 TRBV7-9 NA CASSLGGHIETQYF TGTGCCAGCAGCTTAGGGGGGCACATCGAGACCCAGTACTTC
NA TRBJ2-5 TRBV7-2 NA CASSLGGGAPTQETQYF TGTGCCAGCAGCTTAGGGGGGGGCGCTCCTACCCAAGAGACCCAGTACTTC
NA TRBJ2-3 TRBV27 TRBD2 CASSPYHELAGGTDTQYF TGTGCCAGCAGTCCCTACCATGAACTAGCGGGAGGAACTGATACGCAGTATTTT
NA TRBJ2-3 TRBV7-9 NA CASSLVGLTSTDTQYF TGTGCCAGCAGCCTCGTCGGCCTCACTAGCACAGATACGCAGTATTTT
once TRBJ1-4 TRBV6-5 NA CASRGEKLFF TGTGCCAGCCGGGGTGAAAAACTGTTTTTT
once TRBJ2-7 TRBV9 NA CASSGDLQGEQYF TGTGCCAGCAGCGGCGATTTGCAGGGCGAGCAGTACTTC
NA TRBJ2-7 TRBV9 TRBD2 CASSVSGRSSYEQYF TGTGCCAGCAGCGTTAGCGGGAGGAGCTCCTACGAGCAGTACTTC
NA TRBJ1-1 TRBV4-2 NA CASSQDLSDLNTEAFF TGTGCCAGCAGCCAAGATCTTTCAGACTTGAACACTGAAGCTTTCTTT
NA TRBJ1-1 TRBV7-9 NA CASSLLTENTEAFF TGTGCCAGCAGCTTATTGACTGAGAACACTGAAGCTTTCTTT
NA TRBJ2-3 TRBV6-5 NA CASSFRYGNTQYF TGTGCCAGCAGTTTTCGCTACGGGAATACGCAGTATTTT
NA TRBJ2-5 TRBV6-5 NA CASQGGFLEETQYF TGTGCCAGCCAGGGTGGATTTTTAGAGGAGACCCAGTACTTC
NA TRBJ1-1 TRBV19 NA CASSFLHEPHVETEAFF TGTGCCAGTAGTTTTCTCCATGAGCCTCATGTGGAGACTGAAGCTTTCTTT
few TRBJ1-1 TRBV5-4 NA CASSLGEREEAFF TGTGCCAGCAGCTTAGGAGAGAGGGAAGAAGCTTTCTTT
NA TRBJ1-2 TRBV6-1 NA CASSHPQVGKEDYTF TGTGCCAGCAGCCATCCTCAAGTAGGGAAGGAAGACTACACCTTC
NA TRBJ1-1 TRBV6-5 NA CASSYTFEATEAFF TGTGCCAGCAGTTACACTTTTGAGGCAACTGAAGCTTTCTTT
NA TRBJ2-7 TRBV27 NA CASSFSAGTESYEQYF TGTGCCAGCAGTTTCTCCGCCGGGACTGAGTCCTACGAGCAGTACTTC
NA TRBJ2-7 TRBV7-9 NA CASSLDSYGYEQYF TGTGCCAGCAGCTTAGATTCCTACGGTTACGAGCAGTACTTC
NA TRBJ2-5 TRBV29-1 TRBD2 CSVHGLAGLETQYF TGCAGCGTTCACGGACTAGCGGGACTAGAGACCCAGTACTTC
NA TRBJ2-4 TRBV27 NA CASSSSREAKNIQYF TGTGCCAGCAGTTCCTCCCGGGAAGCCAAAAACATTCAGTACTTC
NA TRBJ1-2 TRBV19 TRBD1 CAGGDRAQGYTF TGTGCCGGGGGAGACAGGGCCCAGGGCTACACCTTC
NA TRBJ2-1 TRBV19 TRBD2 CASSPGLASYNEQFF TGTGCCAGTAGCCCGGGACTAGCAAGCTACAATGAGCAGTTCTTC
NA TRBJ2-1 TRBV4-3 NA CASSSRKGGNEQFF TGCGCCAGCAGCTCACGTAAGGGGGGCAATGAGCAGTTCTTC
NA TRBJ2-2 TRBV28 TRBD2 CASSLEREYTGELFF TGTGCCAGCAGTTTAGAGCGGGAGTATACCGGGGAGCTGTTTTTT
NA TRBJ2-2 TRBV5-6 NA CASSIRDGANTGELFF TGTGCCAGCAGCATCCGGGACGGTGCGAACACCGGGGAGCTGTTTTTT
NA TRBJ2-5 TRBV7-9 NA CASSRGSGSETQYF TGTGCCAGCAGCAGAGGATCGGGTTCAGAGACCCAGTACTTC
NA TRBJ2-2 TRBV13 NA CASSQGFHANTGELFF TGTGCCAGCAGCCAGGGATTTCACGCGAACACCGGGGAGCTGTTTTTT
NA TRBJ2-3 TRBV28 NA CASSPEGRTDTQYF TGTGCCAGCAGTCCGGAGGGGAGGACAGATACGCAGTATTTT
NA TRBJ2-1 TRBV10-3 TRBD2 CAISENLAGAYNEQFF TGTGCCATCAGTGAGAATTTAGCGGGGGCCTACAATGAGCAGTTCTTC
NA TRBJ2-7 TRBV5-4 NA CASSLFSGEQYF TGTGCCAGCAGCTTATTTTCCGGCGAGCAGTACTTC
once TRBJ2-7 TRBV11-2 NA CASSSREKYEQYF TGTGCCAGCAGCTCCCGGGAGAAATACGAGCAGTACTTC
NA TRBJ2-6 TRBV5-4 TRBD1 CASSDRVPGANVLTF TGTGCCAGCAGTGACAGGGTACCTGGGGCCAACGTCCTGACTTTC
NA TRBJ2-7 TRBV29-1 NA CSVVAPTSEQYF TGCAGCGTTGTGGCGCCGACCAGCGAGCAGTACTTC
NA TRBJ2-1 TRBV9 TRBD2 CASSVVGLGNEQFF TGTGCCAGCAGCGTAGTGGGACTAGGGAATGAGCAGTTCTTC
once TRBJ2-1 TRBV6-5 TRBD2 CASRTVAGGTNEQFF TGTGCCAGTAGGACCGTAGCGGGAGGAACCAATGAGCAGTTCTTC
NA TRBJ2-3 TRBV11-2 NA CASSLVVLGIDTQYF TGTGCCAGCAGCTTAGTTGTCCTAGGGATAGATACGCAGTATTTT
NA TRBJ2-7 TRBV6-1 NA CASSVFPLPYEQYF TGTGCCAGCAGTGTTTTTCCTCTACCCTACGAGCAGTACTTC
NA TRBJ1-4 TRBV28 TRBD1 CASSINRGPNEKLFF TGTGCCAGCAGTATAAACAGGGGGCCGAATGAAAAACTGTTTTTT
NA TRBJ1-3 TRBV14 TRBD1 CASSRGQGFGNTIYF TGTGCCAGCAGCCGCGGACAGGGCTTTGGAAACACCATATATTTT
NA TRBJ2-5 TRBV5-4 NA CASSLRGEETQYF TGTGCCAGCAGCCTAAGGGGAGAAGAGACCCAGTACTTC
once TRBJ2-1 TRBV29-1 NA CSARLGGAFF TGCAGCGCCCGTTTGGGAGGTGCGTTCTTC
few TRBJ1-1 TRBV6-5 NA CASSYDLVNTEAFF TGTGCCAGCAGTTATGACCTGGTGAACACTGAAGCTTTCTTT
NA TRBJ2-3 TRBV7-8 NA CASSFAPYSSTDTQYF TGTGCCAGCAGCTTCGCCCCCTACTCGAGCACAGATACGCAGTATTTT
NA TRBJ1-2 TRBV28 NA CASSFANNYGYTF TGTGCCAGCAGTTTCGCAAATAACTATGGCTACACCTTC
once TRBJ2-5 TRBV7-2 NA CASSLFSQGETQYF TGTGCCAGCAGCTTATTCAGCCAGGGGGAGACCCAGTACTTC
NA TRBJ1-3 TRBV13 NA CASSLGGSSGNTIYF TGTGCCAGCAGCTTAGGGGGAAGCTCTGGAAACACCATATATTTT
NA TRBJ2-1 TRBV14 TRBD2 CASSQETLRGRTYNEQFF TGTGCCAGCAGCCAAGAAACTCTGCGGGGGAGGACCTACAATGAGCAGTTCTTC
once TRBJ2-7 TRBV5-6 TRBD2 CASSFSSGSYEQYF TGTGCCAGCAGCTTTAGCAGCGGGAGCTACGAGCAGTACTTC
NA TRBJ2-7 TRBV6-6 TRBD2 CASSYSPSGTYEQYF TGTGCCAGCAGTTACTCGCCTAGCGGAACCTACGAGCAGTACTTC
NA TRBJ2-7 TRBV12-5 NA CASAHRDFPYEQYF TGTGCTAGTGCCCACCGCGATTTCCCCTACGAGCAGTACTTC